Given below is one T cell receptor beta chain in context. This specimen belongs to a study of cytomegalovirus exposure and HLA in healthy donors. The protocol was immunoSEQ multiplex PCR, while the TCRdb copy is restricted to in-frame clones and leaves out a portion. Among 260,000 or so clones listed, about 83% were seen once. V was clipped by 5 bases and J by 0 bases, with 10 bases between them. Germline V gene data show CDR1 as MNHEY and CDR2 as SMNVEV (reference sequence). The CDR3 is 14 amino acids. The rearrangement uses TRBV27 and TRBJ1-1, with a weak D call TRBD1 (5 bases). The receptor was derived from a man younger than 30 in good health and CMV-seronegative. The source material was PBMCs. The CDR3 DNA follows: TGTGCCAGCAGTGCGACAGTGATGAACACTGAAGCTTTCTTT. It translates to CASSATVMNTEAFF.